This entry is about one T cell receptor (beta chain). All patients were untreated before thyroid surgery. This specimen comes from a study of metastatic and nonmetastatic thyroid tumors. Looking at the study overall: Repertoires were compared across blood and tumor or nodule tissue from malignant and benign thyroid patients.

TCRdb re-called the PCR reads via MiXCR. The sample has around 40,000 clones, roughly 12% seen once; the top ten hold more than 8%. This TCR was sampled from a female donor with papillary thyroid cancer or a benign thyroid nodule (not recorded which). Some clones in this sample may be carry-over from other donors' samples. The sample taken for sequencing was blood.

CDR3 in amino acids: CASSLREAAYNEQFF. As DNA, the CDR3 is TGTGCCAGCAGCTTGCGGGAGGCGGCCTACAATGAGCAGTTCTTC. The rearrangement uses TRBV5-4 and TRBJ2-1; 7 positions match TRBD2. The CDR3 runs 15 residues. The germline V gene encodes CDR1 SGHNT and CDR2 YYREEE (reference sequence). V gave up 1 base and J gave up 2 bases; unmatched junction bases: 3.